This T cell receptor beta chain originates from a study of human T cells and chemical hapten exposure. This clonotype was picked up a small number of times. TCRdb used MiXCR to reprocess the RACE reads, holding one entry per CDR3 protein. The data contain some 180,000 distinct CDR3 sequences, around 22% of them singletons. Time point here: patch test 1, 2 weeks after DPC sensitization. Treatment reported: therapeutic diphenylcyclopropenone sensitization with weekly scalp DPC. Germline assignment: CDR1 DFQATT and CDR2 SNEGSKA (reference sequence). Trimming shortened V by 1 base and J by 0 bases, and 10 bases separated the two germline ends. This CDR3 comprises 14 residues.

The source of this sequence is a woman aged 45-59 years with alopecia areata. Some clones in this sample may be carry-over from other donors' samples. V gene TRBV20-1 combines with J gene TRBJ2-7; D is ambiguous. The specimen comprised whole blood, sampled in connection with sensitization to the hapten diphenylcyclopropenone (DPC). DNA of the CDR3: TGCAGTGCTAGAGTCCCAGCGACCTCCTACGAGCAGTACTTC. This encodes CSARVPATSYEQYF.